This record looks at one T cell receptor beta chain sequence and its context. Germline lookup yields CDR1 SGDLS and CDR2 YYNGEE. V was cut by 3 bases and J by 9 bases, with 7 bases left in between. The CDR3 consists of 11 residues. This record belongs to a study of blood T cell repertoires in COVID-19. Study processing details: Estimation of nucleated cell counts was performed using reference gene primer amplification. Sequencing used immunoSEQ multiplex PCR; TCRdb keeps in-frame clones, though not all of them. V, J and clone size are those of that table, while D and trimming were read from the DNA. The data contain about 190,000 clones, roughly 80% of them singletons.

The rearrangement links TRBV9 to TRBJ1-3; D is unclear. The specimen was peripheral blood. The clonotype was recovered from a middle-aged woman with acute or convalescent COVID-19. This CDR3 is CASSGGGTIYF. The DNA for the CDR3 is TGTGCCAGCAGCGGGGGAGGCACCATATATTTT.